The 8 T cell receptor beta chains presented below share a single source sample, sequenced in a study of blood T cell repertoires in COVID-19. Libraries were prepared by immunoSEQ multiplex PCR; TCRdb keeps only in-frame clonotypes and omits some of them. The sample holds about 55,000 clones, 83% seen once. Sequenced: peripheral blood. Receptor source: a woman in her sixties with acute or convalescent COVID-19.

This chain joins TRBV5-6 and TRBJ1-2, with a tentative D call TRBD1 (5 bases). Trimming left V 6 bases short and J 2 bases short, with 8 bases between. The length of the CDR3 is 12 residues. The V gene's germline CDR1 is SGHDT and CDR2 YYEEEE. CDR3 in amino acids: CASMRQNYGYTF. The CDR3 DNA sequence: TGTGCCAGCATGCGACAGAACTATGGCTACACCTTC. Based on the CDR3 plus reference TRBV5-6 and TRBJ1-2, the full variable domain is DAGVTQSPTHLIKTRGQQVTLRCSPKSGHDTVSWYQQALGQGPQFIFQYYEEEERQRGNFPDRFSGHQFPNYSSELNVNALLLGDSALYLCASMRQNYGYTFGSGTRLTVV.

This clone showed up just once. The CDR3 region is CASIRLAGAYEQYF. CDR3 bases: TGTGCCAGCATCCGACTAGCGGGGGCCTACGAGCAGTACTTC. V is TRBV6-5 and J is TRBJ2-7, with TRBD2 matching over 12 bases. This CDR3 has 14 amino acids. CDR1 is MNHEY and CDR2 is SVGAGI in the germline V gene. With V trimmed by 7 bases and J by 2 bases, 3 bases remained unmatched.

The V and J genes are TRBV6-5 and TRBJ1-3, with 7 bases identical to TRBD1. Germline values: CDR1 MNHEY, CDR2 SVGAGI. V lost 6 bases to trimming and J lost 3 bases; unmatched junction nucleotides: 2. This CDR3 is 13 amino acids long. The CDR3, as DNA: TGTGCCAGCAGACAGGGGCTTGGAAACACCATATATTTT. It encodes CASRQGLGNTIYF.

The chain combines TRBV11-2 with TRBJ2-7; TRBD1 agrees at 12 bases. CDR3 length equals 17 residues. CDR1 is SGHAT and CDR2 is FQNNGV in the germline V gene. The J segment lost 3 bases and the V segment lost 1 base, leaving 7 bases of the junction unmatched. The CDR3 DNA follows: TGTGCCAGCAGCTTAGGCGGGGGACAGGGGGCGATCTACGAGCAGTACTTC. This encodes CASSLGGGQGAIYEQYF.

The chain couples TRBV6-1 to TRBJ1-6; 8 bases match TRBD1. CDR3 size: 16 residues. Germline V gene sequence: CDR1 MNHNS, CDR2 SASEGT. After removal of 3 bases from V and 7 bases from J, the junction contained 8 bases not matched to a gene. The CDR3 DNA is TGTGCCAGCAGTGAGTTCCTCGGGACAGGAAATTCACCCCTCCACTTT. Its protein is CASSEFLGTGNSPLHF.

V gene TRBV5-1 combines with J gene TRBJ2-7; TRBD1 might be the D (5 bases). The germline V and J ends were trimmed by 8 bases and 0 bases, with 15 bases remaining between them. This CDR3 comprises 14 residues. Germline V gives CDR1 SGHRS, CDR2 YFSETQ. CDR3 in DNA: TGCGCCAGTAGGCTACAGGTTAGCTCCTACGAGCAGTACTTC. Its translation is CASRLQVSSYEQYF. Complete variable domain (other parts from reference TRBV5-1 and TRBJ2-7): KAGVTQTPRYLIKTRGQQVTLSCSPISGHRSVSWYQQTPGQGLQFLFEYFSETQRNKGNFPGRFSGRQFSNSRSEMNVSTLELGDSALYLCASRLQVSSYEQYFGPGTRLTVT.

V is TRBV6-5 and J is TRBJ1-2, with 8 nucleotides matching TRBD1. The CDR3 contains 14 residues. V was clipped by 5 bases and J by 6 bases; unmatched bases: 8. Germline V gene data show CDR1 as MNHEY and CDR2 as SVGAGI. The CDR3 bases are TGTGCCAGCAGTACCGGGACAGGCAGGAATGGCTACACCTTC. It codes for CASSTGTGRNGYTF.

This clone showed up just once. The V call is TRBV5-1, the J call TRBJ2-7, with a weak D call TRBD2 (7 bases). V lost 5 bases, J lost 4 bases, and 19 bases lay in between. This CDR3 is 15 amino acids long. From germline, CDR1 is SGHRS and CDR2 YFSETQ. In DNA, the CDR3 is TGCGCCAGCAGTAGGGGAGGGGGGCCGTTTTACGAGCAGTACTTC. Translation gives CASSRGGGPFYEQYF.